The T cell receptor (beta chain) described here comes from a study of Graves' ophthalmopathy and Graves' hyperthyroidism. In donors with ophthalmopathy, activity was moderate-to-severe, with CAS ≥3, NOSPECS ≥4 and duration under 3 months. This clonotype was seen many times. As the template, RNA transcripts were used to amplify TCR beta CDR3 regions. First-round RT-PCR employed HTBI primers, with a second-round multiplex PCR after it. In TCRdb, the multiplex PCR reads were re-called with MiXCR into one record per CDR3 protein. The repertoire consists of 340,000 or so distinct CDR3 sequences, with roughly a sixth occurring once and the leading ten covering roughly an eighth. CDR1 and CDR2 (germline): SGHDT, YYEEEE. Trimming removed 0 bases at V and 5 bases at J, with 11 bases between. This CDR3 is 14 amino acids long.

This chain connects TRBV5-6 to TRBJ1-2; maybe TRBD1 (5 bases). The sequencing input was peripheral blood. The sequence was collected from an adult man with Graves' ophthalmopathy. CDR3 residues: CASSLALGEYGYTF. The CDR3 DNA is TGTGCCAGCAGCTTGGCCTTGGGGGAGTATGGCTACACCTTC.